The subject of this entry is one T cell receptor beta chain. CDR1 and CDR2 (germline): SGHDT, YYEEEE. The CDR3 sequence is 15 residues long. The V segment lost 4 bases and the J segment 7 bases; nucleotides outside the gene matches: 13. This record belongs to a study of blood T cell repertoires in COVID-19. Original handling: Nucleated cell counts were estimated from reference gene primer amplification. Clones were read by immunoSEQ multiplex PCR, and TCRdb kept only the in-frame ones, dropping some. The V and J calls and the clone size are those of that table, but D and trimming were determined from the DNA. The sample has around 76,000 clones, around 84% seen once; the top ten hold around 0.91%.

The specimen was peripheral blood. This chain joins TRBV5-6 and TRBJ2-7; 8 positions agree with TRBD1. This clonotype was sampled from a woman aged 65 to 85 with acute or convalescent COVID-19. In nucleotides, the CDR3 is TGTGCCAGCAGCGAGAATGGACAGGGCCCCCAGGAGCAGTACTTC. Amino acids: CASSENGQGPQEQYF.